This T cell receptor beta chain came from a study of blood T cell repertoires in COVID-19. Repertoires were generated with immunoSEQ multiplex PCR, while TCRdb's copy carries only in-frame clones and drops some. The table includes roughly 380,000 clones, 88% detected once. This clone has just one count. Germline loops: CDR1 MNHEY, CDR2 SMNVEV (reference sequence). This CDR3 comprises 13 residues. The V end was cut by 4 bases, the J end by 2 bases, with 9 bases between. The rearrangement joins TRBV27 to TRBJ2-7, with D perhaps TRBD2 (7 bases). Material for sequencing was PBMCs or T cells enriched from blood (not recorded which). This receptor was obtained from a woman in her 30s who had been exposed to COVID-19. The CDR3 coding sequence is TGTGCCAGCAGTTCCGGGGGGCCCTACGAGCAGTACTTC. It translates to CASSSGGPYEQYF.